A single sample gave rise to the 16 T cell receptor beta chains below, sequenced in a study of cytomegalovirus exposure and HLA in healthy donors. PCR was performed using 60 Vbeta and 13 Jbeta primers. Method: immunoSEQ multiplex PCR; TCRdb's copy keeps in-frame clones and lacks some. The sample lists around 150,000 clones, 68% seen once, with about 10% in the top ten. Material: PBMCs. The receptor source for this set is a young man in good health and CMV-seropositive.

The chain joins TRBV5-6 to TRBJ1-2; TRBD1 matches 7 bases. CDR3 length: 14 amino acids. Germline V lookup: CDR1 SGHDT, CDR2 YYEEEE. The CDR3: CVEPTGARNYGYTF. DNA of the CDR3: TGTGTCGAGCCTACAGGGGCCAGAAACTATGGCTACACCTTC.

V and J are TRBV7-9 and TRBJ1-2; D gene ambiguous. Trimming took off 5 bases at V and 4 bases at J, with 14 bases between the two ends. CDR1 and CDR2 (germline): SEHNR, FQNEAQ (reference sequence). The CDR3 loop spans 14 amino acids. This CDR3 is CASSGPSNSYGYTF. CDR3 nucleotides: TGTGCCAGCAGCGGCCCCTCCAACAGCTATGGCTACACCTTC.

This chain links TRBV12-5 with TRBJ2-1; D is uncertain. V was clipped by 3 bases and J by 6 bases, with 3 bases between them. The CDR3 covers 11 residues. The germline V gene has CDR1 LGHNT and CDR2 FRNRAP. The CDR3 DNA reads TGTGCTAGTGGTTTCTTCAATGAGCAGTTCTTC. Translated, it gives CASGFFNEQFF.

This sequence joins TRBV19 and TRBJ2-7; 7 nucleotides match TRBD1. V shed 6 bases, J shed 2 bases, and the junction held 7 bases outside the gene matches. Germline lookup yields CDR1 LNHDA and CDR2 SQIVND (reference sequence). The CDR3 runs 14 residues. DNA of the CDR3: TGTGCCAGTAGACCGGACAGGTTTCCCTACGAGCAGTACTTC. This gives the protein CASRPDRFPYEQYF. The full variable domain, rest sourced from reference TRBV19 and TRBJ2-7, is DGGITQSPKYLFRKEGQNVTLSCEQNLNHDAMYWYRQDPGQGLRLIYYSQIVNDFQKGDIAEGYSVSREKKESFPLTVTSAQKNPTAFYLCASRPDRFPYEQYFGPGTRLTVT.

The gene calls are TRBV10-3 and TRBJ2-7, with D possibly being TRBD1 (6 bases). Germline CDR1 reads ENHRY; CDR2 reads SYGVKD. V was cut by 5 bases and J by 0 bases, with 8 bases left in between. The CDR3 sequence is 13 residues long. The CDR3 is CAISQGISYEQYF. The CDR3 DNA reads as TGTGCCATCAGTCAGGGGATCTCCTACGAGCAGTACTTC.

The chain carries TRBV4-1 and TRBJ2-7; weak D call: TRBD2 (6 bases). CDR1 MGHRA and CDR2 YSYEKL come from the germline V gene. Trimming took 3 bases from V and 2 from J, leaving 23 bases between them. The CDR3 runs 18 residues. As DNA, the CDR3 is TGCGCCAGCAGCCACACCGCGAAGGGCGGGGTAGGGGCCTACGAGCAGTACTTC. It yields the protein CASSHTAKGGVGAYEQYF.

The rearrangement uses TRBV28 and TRBJ1-2, with 8 positions matching TRBD1. Trimming at V came to 5 bases and at J to 4 bases, leaving 9 bases not matched to a gene. CDR1 and CDR2 from the germline V gene are MDHEN and SYDVKM. CDR3 size: 15 residues. The CDR3 protein is CASSILDRGGYGYTF. The CDR3, as DNA: TGTGCCAGCAGTATCCTCGACAGGGGAGGCTATGGCTACACCTTC.

The rearrangement joins TRBV9 to TRBJ1-1; D is uncertain. Deletions cut 0 bases from V and 3 bases from J, with 15 bases between. The germline gives CDR1 SGDLS, CDR2 YYNGEE. CDR3 length: 16 amino acids. The CDR3 protein is CASSVGGRGPDTEAFF. DNA of the CDR3: TGTGCCAGCAGCGTAGGCGGTCGAGGGCCGGACACTGAAGCTTTCTTT.

The J gene is TRBJ2-1, the V gene TRBV13, with TRBD1 matching 10 bases. The germline gives CDR1 PRHDT, CDR2 FYEKMQ (reference sequence). With 6 bases clipped from V and 7 bases from J, the junction kept 9 bases outside the gene matches. This CDR3 contains 15 residues. CDR3 DNA sequence: TGTGCCAGCAGGGGGCGGGACAGGGGCTTGAATGAGCAGTTCTTC. Translating it yields CASRGRDRGLNEQFF.

This rearrangement joins TRBV19 to TRBJ2-5; 7 nucleotides agree with TRBD2. The CDR3 totals 13 residues. V dropped 7 bases and J dropped 7; count of bases not matched to a gene: 9. Germline CDR1 and CDR2: LNHDA and SQIVND (reference sequence). Written as DNA, the CDR3 is TGTGCCAGTAAAGGGCGGGAGAGGGGGACCCAGTACTTC. This translates into CASKGRERGTQYF.

DNA of the CDR3: TGCGCCAGCAGCTTGGACGCGGGACTCTACGAGCAGTACTTC. It is translated as CASSLDAGLYEQYF. V gene TRBV5-1 combines with J gene TRBJ2-7, with D maybe TRBD2 (6 bases). Germline-derived CDR1 and CDR2 are SGHRS and YFSETQ. The CDR3 length is 14 residues. V was trimmed by 0 bases and J by 3 bases, leaving 10 bases between them. The full variable domain, with the rest looked up from reference TRBV5-1 and TRBJ2-7, is KAGVTQTPRYLIKTRGQQVTLSCSPISGHRSVSWYQQTPGQGLQFLFEYFSETQRNKGNFPGRFSGRQFSNSRSEMNVSTLELGDSALYLCASSLDAGLYEQYFGPGTRLTVT.

This clone has more than one count but fewer than ten. V usage is TRBV7-3 and J usage is TRBJ2-3, with TRBD2 matching over 9 bases. CDR1 is SGHTA and CDR2 is FQGTGA in the germline V gene. J was trimmed by 5 bases and V by 7 bases; bases with no gene match: 7. The CDR3 totals 14 residues. CDR3 in DNA: TGTGCCAGCAACTCCGCGGGAGGGCTAGATACGCAGTATTTT. It is translated as CASNSAGGLDTQYF.

The chain links TRBV5-1 to TRBJ2-7; 9 nucleotides agree with TRBD1. Germline loops: CDR1 SGHRS, CDR2 YFSETQ. The CDR3 totals 17 residues. The V segment lost 0 bases and the J segment 0 bases; nucleotides outside the gene matches: 7. The DNA for the CDR3 is TGCGCCAGCAGCTTGGAAGTCGGGACAGGGCTCTCCTACGAGCAGTACTTC. Translation: CASSLEVGTGLSYEQYF.

V is TRBV19 and J is TRBJ1-1; D perhaps matches TRBD1 (6 bases). The germline gives CDR1 LNHDA, CDR2 SQIVND (reference sequence). The CDR3 spans 15 residues. V lost 2 bases to trimming and J lost 4 bases, with 14 bases between them. The CDR3 here is CASSIYTGMGTEAFF. The CDR3, as DNA: TGTGCCAGTAGTATATACACAGGGATGGGCACTGAAGCTTTCTTT.

The rearrangement joins TRBV7-8 to TRBJ2-7; 14 bases match TRBD2. V gave up 3 bases and J gave up 5 bases; unmatched junction bases: 3. Per germline, CDR1 SGHVS and CDR2 FQNEAQ. The CDR3 loop spans 15 amino acids. DNA of the CDR3: TGTGCCAGCAGCTTGCCGGGACTAGCGGGAGACGAGCAGTACTTC. Its protein is CASSLPGLAGDEQYF.

The gene calls are TRBV6-5 and TRBJ1-1; D is uncertain. In germline, CDR1 is MNHEY, CDR2 SVGAGI. The CDR3 loop spans 14 amino acids. The V and J ends lost 6 bases and 5 bases respectively, with 16 bases between them. The CDR3: CASRAARDGTEAFF. The CDR3 DNA sequence: TGTGCCAGCAGGGCTGCTCGGGATGGGACTGAAGCTTTCTTT.